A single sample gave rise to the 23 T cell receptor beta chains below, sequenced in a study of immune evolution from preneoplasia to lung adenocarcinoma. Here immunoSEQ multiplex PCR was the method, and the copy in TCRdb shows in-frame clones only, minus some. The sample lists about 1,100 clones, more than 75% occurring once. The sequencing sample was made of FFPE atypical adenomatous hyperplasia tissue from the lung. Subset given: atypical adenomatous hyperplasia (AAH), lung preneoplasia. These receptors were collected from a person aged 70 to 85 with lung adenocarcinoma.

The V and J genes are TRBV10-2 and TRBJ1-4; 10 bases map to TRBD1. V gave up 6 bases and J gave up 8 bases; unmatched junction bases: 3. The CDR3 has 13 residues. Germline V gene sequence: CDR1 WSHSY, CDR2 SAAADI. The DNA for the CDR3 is TGCGCCAGCAGGGGGACAGGGGAAGAAAAACTGTTTTTT. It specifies CASRGTGEEKLFF.

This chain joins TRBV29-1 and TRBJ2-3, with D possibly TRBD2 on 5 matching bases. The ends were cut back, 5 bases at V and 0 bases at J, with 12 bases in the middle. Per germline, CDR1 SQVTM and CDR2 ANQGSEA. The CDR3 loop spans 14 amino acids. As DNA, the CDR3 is TGCAGCGTTAGGGAGCGGAGAAGCACAGATACGCAGTATTTT. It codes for CSVRERRSTDTQYF.

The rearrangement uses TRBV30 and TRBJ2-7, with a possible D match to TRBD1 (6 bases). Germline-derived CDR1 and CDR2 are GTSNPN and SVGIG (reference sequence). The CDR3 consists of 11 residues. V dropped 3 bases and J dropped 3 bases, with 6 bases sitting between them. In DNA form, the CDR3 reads TGTGCCTGGAGACAGGGCTACGAGCAGTACTTC. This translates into CAWRQGYEQYF.

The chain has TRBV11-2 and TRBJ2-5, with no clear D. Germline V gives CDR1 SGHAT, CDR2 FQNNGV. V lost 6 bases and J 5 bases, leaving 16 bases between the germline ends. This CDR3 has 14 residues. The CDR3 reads CASRGRSGRETQYF. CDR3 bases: TGTGCCAGCAGGGGCAGATCCGGTCGGGAGACCCAGTACTTC.

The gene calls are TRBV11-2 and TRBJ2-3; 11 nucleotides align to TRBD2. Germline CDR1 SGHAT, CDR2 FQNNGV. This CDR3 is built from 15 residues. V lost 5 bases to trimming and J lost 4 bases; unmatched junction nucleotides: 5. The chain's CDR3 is CASSVSGRAADTQYF. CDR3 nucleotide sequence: TGTGCCAGCAGCGTTAGCGGGAGGGCCGCAGATACGCAGTATTTT.

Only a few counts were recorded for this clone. CDR3 sequence reads: CASRQGNEKLFF. The CDR3 nucleotides read TGTGCCAGCAGACAGGGGAATGAAAAACTGTTTTTT. This rearrangement joins TRBV28 to TRBJ1-4; 7 nucleotides match TRBD1. V was pared by 6 bases and J by 5 bases, with 0 bases of the junction left unmatched. The V gene's germline CDR1 is MDHEN and CDR2 SYDVKM. The CDR3 totals 12 residues.

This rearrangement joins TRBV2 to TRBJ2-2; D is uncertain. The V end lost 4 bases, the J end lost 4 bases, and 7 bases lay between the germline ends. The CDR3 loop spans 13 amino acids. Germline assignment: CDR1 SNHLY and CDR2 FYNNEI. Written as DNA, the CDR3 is TGTGCCAGCAGTGCTAGGGTCACCGGGGAGCTGTTTTTT. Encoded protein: CASSARVTGELFF.

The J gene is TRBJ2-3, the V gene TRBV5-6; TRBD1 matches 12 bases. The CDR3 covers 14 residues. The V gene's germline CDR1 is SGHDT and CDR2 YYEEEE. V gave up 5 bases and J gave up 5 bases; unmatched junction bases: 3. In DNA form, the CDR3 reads TGTGCCAGCAGTCGGGACAGGGGGCAAGATACGCAGTATTTT. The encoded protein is CASSRDRGQDTQYF.

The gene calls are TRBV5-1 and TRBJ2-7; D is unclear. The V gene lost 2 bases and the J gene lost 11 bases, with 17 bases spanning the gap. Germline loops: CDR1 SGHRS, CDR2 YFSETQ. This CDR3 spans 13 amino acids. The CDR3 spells CASSFGLISGEYF. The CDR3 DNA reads TGCGCCAGCAGCTTTGGCCTTATCTCGGGCGAGTACTTC.

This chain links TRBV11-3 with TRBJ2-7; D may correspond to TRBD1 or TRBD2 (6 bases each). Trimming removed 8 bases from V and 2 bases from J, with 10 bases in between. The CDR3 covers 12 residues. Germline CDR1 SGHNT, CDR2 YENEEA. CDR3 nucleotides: TGTGCCAGCCGAGGGGGGCCCTACGAGCAGTACTTC. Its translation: CASRGGPYEQYF.

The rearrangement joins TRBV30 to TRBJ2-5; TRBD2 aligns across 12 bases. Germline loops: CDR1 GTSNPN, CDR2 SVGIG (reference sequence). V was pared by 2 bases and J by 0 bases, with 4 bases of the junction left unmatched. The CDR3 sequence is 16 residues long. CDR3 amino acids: CAWSSGLAGNQETQYF. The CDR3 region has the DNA TGTGCCTGGAGTTCCGGACTAGCGGGAAACCAAGAGACCCAGTACTTC.

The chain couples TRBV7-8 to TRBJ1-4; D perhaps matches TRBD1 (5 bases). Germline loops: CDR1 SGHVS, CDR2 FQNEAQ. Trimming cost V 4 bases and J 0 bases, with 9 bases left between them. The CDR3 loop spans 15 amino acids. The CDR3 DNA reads TGTGCCAGCAGCTCCCGCAGGGCAACTAATGAAAAACTGTTTTTT. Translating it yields CASSSRRATNEKLFF.

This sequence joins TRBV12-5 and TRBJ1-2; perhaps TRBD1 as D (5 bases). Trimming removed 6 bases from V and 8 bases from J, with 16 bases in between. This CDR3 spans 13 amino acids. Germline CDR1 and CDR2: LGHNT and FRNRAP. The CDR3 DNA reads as TGTGCTAGTGGGGACGGGACCGCCTGGGGCTACACCTTC. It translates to CASGDGTAWGYTF.

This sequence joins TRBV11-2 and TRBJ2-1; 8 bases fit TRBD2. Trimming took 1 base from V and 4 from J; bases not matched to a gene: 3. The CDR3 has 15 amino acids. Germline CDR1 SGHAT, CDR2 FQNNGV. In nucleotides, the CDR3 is TGTGCCAGCAGCTTAGTACTAGCGGAGTACAATGAGCAGTTCTTC. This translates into CASSLVLAEYNEQFF.

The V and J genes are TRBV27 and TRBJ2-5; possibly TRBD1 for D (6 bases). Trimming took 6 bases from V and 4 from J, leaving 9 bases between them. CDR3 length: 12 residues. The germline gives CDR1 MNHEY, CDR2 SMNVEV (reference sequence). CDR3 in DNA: TGTGCCAGCAGCCCAGGGGCAGAGACCCAGTACTTC. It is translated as CASSPGAETQYF.

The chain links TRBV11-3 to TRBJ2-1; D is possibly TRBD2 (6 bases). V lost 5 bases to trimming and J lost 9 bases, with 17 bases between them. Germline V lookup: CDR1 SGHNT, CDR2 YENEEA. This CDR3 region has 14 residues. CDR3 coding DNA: TGTGCCAGCAGCACTGCGGCCGGGGAGGTTGAGCAGTTCTTC. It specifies CASSTAAGEVEQFF.

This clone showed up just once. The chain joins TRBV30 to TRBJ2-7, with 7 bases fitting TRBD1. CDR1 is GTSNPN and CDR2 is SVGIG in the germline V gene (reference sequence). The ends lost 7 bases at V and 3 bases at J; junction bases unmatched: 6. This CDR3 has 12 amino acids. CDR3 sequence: CASRAGGYEQYF. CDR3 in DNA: TGTGCCTCTCGGGCAGGGGGCTACGAGCAGTACTTC.

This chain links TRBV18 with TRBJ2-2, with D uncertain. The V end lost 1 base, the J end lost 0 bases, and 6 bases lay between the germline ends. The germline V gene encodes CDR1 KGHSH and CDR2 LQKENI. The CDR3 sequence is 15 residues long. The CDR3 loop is CASSPLRANTGELFF. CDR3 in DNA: TGTGCCAGCTCACCACTCCGCGCGAACACCGGGGAGCTGTTTTTT. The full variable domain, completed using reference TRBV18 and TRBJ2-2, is NAGVMQNPRHLVRRRGQEARLRCSPMKGHSHVYWYRQLPEEGLKFMVYLQKENIIDESGMPKERFSAEFPKEGPSILRIQQVVRGDSAAYFCASSPLRANTGELFFGEGSRLTVL.

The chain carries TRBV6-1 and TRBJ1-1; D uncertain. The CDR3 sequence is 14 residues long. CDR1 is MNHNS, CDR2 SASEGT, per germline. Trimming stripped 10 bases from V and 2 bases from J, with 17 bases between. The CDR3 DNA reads TGTGCCATCCAATCGGGGAGCGTAAACACTGAAGCTTTCTTT. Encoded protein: CAIQSGSVNTEAFF.

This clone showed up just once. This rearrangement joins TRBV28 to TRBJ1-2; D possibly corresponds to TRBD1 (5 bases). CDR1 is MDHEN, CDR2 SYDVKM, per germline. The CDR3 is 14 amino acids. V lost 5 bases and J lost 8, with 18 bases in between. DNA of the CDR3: TGTGCCAGCAGTGCTGCGGGGACCGCCGTGGGCTACACCTTC. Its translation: CASSAAGTAVGYTF.

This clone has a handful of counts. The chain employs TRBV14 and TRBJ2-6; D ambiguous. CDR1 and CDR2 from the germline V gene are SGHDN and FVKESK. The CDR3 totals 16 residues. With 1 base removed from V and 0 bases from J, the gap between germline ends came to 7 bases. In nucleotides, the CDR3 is TGTGCCAGCAGCCAAGTACCAGGCTCTGGGGCCAACGTCCTGACTTTC. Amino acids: CASSQVPGSGANVLTF.

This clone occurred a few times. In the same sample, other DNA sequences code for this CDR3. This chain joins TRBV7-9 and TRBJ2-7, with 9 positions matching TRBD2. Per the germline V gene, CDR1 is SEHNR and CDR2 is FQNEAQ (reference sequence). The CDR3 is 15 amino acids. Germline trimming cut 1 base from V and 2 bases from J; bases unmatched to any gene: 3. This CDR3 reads CASSLVSGRTYEQYF. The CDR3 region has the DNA TGTGCCAGCAGCTTAGTTAGCGGGAGAACCTACGAGCAGTACTTC.

In DNA form, the CDR3 reads TGTGCCAGCTCACCTGAGGGGGCGGCCTACAATGAGCAGTTCTTC. Translated: CASSPEGAAYNEQFF. V and J are TRBV18 and TRBJ2-1; 7 bases agree with TRBD1. This CDR3 has 15 residues. J was trimmed by 2 bases and V by 3 bases; bases with no gene match: 4. Germline V CDR1 and CDR2: KGHSH, LQKENI. The whole variable domain, remainder taken from reference TRBV18 and TRBJ2-1, is NAGVMQNPRHLVRRRGQEARLRCSPMKGHSHVYWYRQLPEEGLKFMVYLQKENIIDESGMPKERFSAEFPKEGPSILRIQQVVRGDSAAYFCASSPEGAAYNEQFFGPGTRLTVL.